This T cell receptor (beta chain) was identified during a study of T cells in localized non-small cell lung cancer. Findings and caveats of the study: Sequencing was limited to one tumor region, leaving the possibility of heterogeneity open. Adjacent lung tissue had a median around 50 of the top 100 clones found in the tumor. Elevated circulating T cell density in blood was associated with longer overall survival.

Clones were sequenced by immunoSEQ multiplex PCR, and TCRdb holds only the in-frame ones, with some missing. There are tens of thousands of clones in the sample; roughly four fifths occur only once, and almost 8% lies in the top ten. The CDR3 contains 15 residues. Germline lookup yields CDR1 MNHNS and CDR2 SASEGT. The J segment lost 7 bases and the V segment lost 8 bases, leaving 11 bases of the junction unmatched. On this clone: Its antigen is still unknown.

V gene TRBV6-1 combines with J gene TRBJ2-2, with 9 nucleotides matching TRBD1. The origin of this receptor is a man between 40 and 70 years old with stage II lung adenocarcinoma. Specimen: PBMCs, collected before any cancer treatment. CDR3 in DNA: TGTGCCAGCCACACCCAACAGGGGGCGGTCGGGGAGCTGTTTTTT. Encoded protein: CASHTQQGAVGELFF.